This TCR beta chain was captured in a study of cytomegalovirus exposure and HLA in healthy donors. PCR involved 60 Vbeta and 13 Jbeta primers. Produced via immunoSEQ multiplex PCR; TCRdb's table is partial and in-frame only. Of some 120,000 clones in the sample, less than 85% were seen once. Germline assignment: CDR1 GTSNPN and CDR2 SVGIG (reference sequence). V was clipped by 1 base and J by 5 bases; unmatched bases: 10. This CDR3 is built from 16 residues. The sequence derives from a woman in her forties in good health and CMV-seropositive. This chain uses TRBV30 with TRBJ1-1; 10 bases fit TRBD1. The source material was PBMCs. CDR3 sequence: CAWSAWDRGSGTEAFF. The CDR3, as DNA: TGTGCCTGGAGTGCCTGGGACAGGGGATCGGGGACTGAAGCTTTCTTT.